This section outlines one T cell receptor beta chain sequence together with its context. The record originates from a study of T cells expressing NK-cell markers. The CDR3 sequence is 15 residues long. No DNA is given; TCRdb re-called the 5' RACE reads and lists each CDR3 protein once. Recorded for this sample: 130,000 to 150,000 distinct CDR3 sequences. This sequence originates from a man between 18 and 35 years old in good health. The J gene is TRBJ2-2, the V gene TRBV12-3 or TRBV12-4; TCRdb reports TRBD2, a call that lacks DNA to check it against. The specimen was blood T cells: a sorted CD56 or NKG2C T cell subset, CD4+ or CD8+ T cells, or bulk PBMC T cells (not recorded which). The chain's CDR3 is CASSSQERYTGELFF.